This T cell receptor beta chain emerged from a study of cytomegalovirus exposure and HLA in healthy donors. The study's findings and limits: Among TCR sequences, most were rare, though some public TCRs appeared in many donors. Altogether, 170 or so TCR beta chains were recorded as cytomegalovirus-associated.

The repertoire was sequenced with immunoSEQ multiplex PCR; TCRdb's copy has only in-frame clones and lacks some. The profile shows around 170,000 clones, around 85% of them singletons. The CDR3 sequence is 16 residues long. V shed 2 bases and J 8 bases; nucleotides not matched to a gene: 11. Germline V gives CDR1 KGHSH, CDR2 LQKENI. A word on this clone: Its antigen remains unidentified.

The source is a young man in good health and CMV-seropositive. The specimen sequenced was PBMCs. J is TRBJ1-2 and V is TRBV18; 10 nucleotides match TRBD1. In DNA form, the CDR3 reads TGTGCCAGCTCACCATGGGAAGCCGGGACAGGGGAAGGCTACACCTTC. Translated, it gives CASSPWEAGTGEGYTF.